This entry describes one TCR beta chain. Its antigen remains unidentified. No much larger clone is present one base from it, and per-base qualities are unavailable. CDR1 is given as SQVTM and CDR2 as ANQGSEA, both from the germline V gene. V loses 6 bases, J loses 2 bases, and the germline ends lie 17 bases apart. The CDR3, cysteine through phenylalanine, is 14 amino acids long. The retained sequence is limited to the CDR3, 42 bases, with the frame set at the first base. TCR CDR3 regions were amplified from genomic DNA by multiplex PCR using the deep immunoSEQ assay. Extracted genomic DNA from each cell subset was distributed evenly across all wells of several immunoSEQ 96-well plates, and each plate was treated as a replicate. Each replicate PCR for sorted subsets received roughly 200 ng genomic DNA, equal to roughly 30,000 T cell genomes. Purified libraries were measured with a Qubit 3.0 fluorometer, size-checked on a Bioanalyzer 2100, and measured again with the KAPA Library Quantification kit. A separate single-read 150-cycle Illumina NextSeq 550 flow cell was used to sequence each immunoSEQ 96-well plate. Under the source paper's analysis protocol: Because the immunoSEQ output held only junctional sequences and lacked quality scores, the filtering could not match the filtering applied to full-length reads. Sequences were annotated with PyIR, a Python wrapper for IgBLAST v1.9, and V/J genes and CDR3 were assigned using IMGT germline references. Reads were filtered out if the reads had weak V/J assignments (E-value above 1e-6), no CDR3, stop codons, out-of-frame junctions, or ambiguous translated residues. V3J clonotypes were defined as sequences sharing the same inferred V gene, J gene, and CDR3 amino acid sequence. Percentage overlap between repertoires was computed as shared unique clonotypes divided by the size of the smaller repertoire. Three approaches were used to assess repertoire richness: RTK rarefaction, the Chao1 estimator, and Recon v2.1 estimates of unobserved clonotypes. OLGA was used to compute generation probabilities for all TCRbeta clonotypes that the gDNA method yielded from a handful of donors. TCRdb mirrors the immuneACCESS table, restricted to in-frame sequences. Some clones are absent from its copies; in checked studies, under half trace to an unresolved V gene, and the reason for the others is unknown. V and J calls and clone size are given by that table; D and trimming were obtained from the DNA. The sample table holds about 990,000 clones, of which about 80% were seen once. Roughly 0.57% of the sample comes from the top ten.

The sample belongs to a study of shared clonotypes between healthy human individuals (TCRdb year 2020). For context, the study as a whole: A few men and two women, aged 18 to 49 years, made up the cohort. For each donor, CD4 naive and CD4 memory were each given three plates, CD8 naive was given two plates, and CD8 memory was given one plate. To estimate repertoire size and how much clonotypes are shared between individuals, the study performed deep sequencing of blood TCR repertoires from 4 to 6 healthy adults. To increase sequencing depth and limit assay-specific biases, different laboratories used diverse techniques to prepare libraries and sequence TCR repertoires. Per donor, leukapheresis produced somewhere between about 0.85 and 10 billion PBMCs.

Healthy HIV-negative adults with no recently reported acute infections or vaccinations were included as donors. All donors were Caucasian adults living in Nashville, Tennessee, USA. CD4+ T cells were enriched by magnetic negative selection; naive cells were then positively selected on CD45RA, and the negative fraction formed the memory subset. Blood was collected by leukapheresis, and PBMCs were isolated by Ficoll-Histopaque density gradient centrifugation and then cryopreserved in liquid nitrogen vapor phase. Purity and quantity of every magnetically sorted T cell population were checked by analytical flow cytometry. From each sorted fraction, genomic DNA was isolated and quantified by UV absorbance on a Nanodrop 2000c. Summary of the overall study and its limitations: Larger estimated clonotype richness was generally found for naive subsets than for memory subsets. The small number of donors limited the genetic and exposure-history diversity represented. Sampling was restricted to blood, and TCR repertoires in tissue are likely to differ from TCR repertoires in blood. Pairwise subsampling led to the expectation that sequencing depth would affect the degree of clonotype sharing among donors. Rarefaction of sorted-subset datasets indicated incomplete sequencing despite the large sequencing depth. Compared with non-shared clonotypes, the clonotypes found in all four sorted-subset donors had higher generation probabilities. Sharing across several donors was observed for about 5% of naive CD4, about 4% of naive CD8, about 2.3% of memory CD4, and roughly 0.43% of memory CD8 clonotypes.

The receptor was isolated from a young man in good health. Some clones in this sample may be carry-over from other donors' samples. The V and J genes are TRBV29-1 and TRBJ2-7, with the D call tentatively TRBD1 or TRBD2, each fitting 7 bases. Source material: memory CD4+ T cells from PBMCs. The meaning of the sample's cell subset or site label: CD45RA-negative fraction. The nucleotides read TGCAGCGTAGATGCAGGGGGGGGAACCTACGAGCAGTACTTC. Translation gives CSVDAGGGTYEQYF.